The 14 T cell receptor beta chains given below trace back to one sample, sequenced in a study of blood T cell repertoires in COVID-19. The method was immunoSEQ multiplex PCR; TCRdb's version includes in-frame clones alone and lacks a portion of them. The sample holds some 37,000 clones, about 85% seen once. Material for sequencing was peripheral blood. The receptors stem from a man at least 80 years old with active or convalescent COVID-19.

The chain combines TRBV11-3 with TRBJ2-3; D is possibly TRBD2 (6 bases). The CDR3 has 16 amino acids. Germline V gene lookup returns CDR1 SGHNT and CDR2 YENEEA. V lost 6 bases to trimming and J lost 4 bases, with 20 bases between them. CDR3 in amino acids: CASRKELGGMADTQYF. The CDR3 nucleotides read TGTGCCAGCAGGAAGGAACTGGGCGGGATGGCAGATACGCAGTATTTT.

This clone showed up just a few times. The chain carries TRBV3-1 (or the pseudogene TRBV3-2) and TRBJ2-7, with a weak D call TRBD1 (6 bases). This CDR3 has 15 residues. Between the trimmed V and J ends, which lost 0 bases and 5 bases, there was a span of 14 bases. Per germline, CDR1 LGHDT and CDR2 YNNKEL (reference sequence). CDR3 amino acids: CASSQDPRGDDEQYF. Here the CDR3 DNA reads TGTGCCAGCAGCCAAGATCCCAGGGGCGACGACGAGCAGTACTTC.

The chain has TRBV9 and TRBJ1-1, with unresolved D. The CDR3 has 13 amino acids. Germline V CDR1 and CDR2: SGDLS, YYNGEE. Trimming removed 1 base at V and 1 base at J, with 5 bases between. CDR3 bases: TGTGCCAGCAGCGTACAGAAGAACACTGAAGCTTTCTTT. It specifies CASSVQKNTEAFF.

The rearrangement uses TRBV6-5 and TRBJ1-2, with D perhaps TRBD1 (5 bases). V lost 5 bases and J 4 bases, leaving 11 bases between the germline ends. Germline V gene sequence: CDR1 MNHEY, CDR2 SVGAGI. The CDR3 consists of 13 residues. In nucleotides, the CDR3 is TGTGCCAGCAGTCCCGACAGCTCCTATGGCTACACCTTC. Its protein product is CASSPDSSYGYTF.

This clone was seen only once. The V and J genes are TRBV19 and TRBJ1-1; the D gene is possibly TRBD1 (5 bases). From germline, CDR1 is LNHDA and CDR2 SQIVND (reference sequence). Trimming took 1 base from V and 4 from J, leaving 10 bases between them. This CDR3 comprises 14 residues. CDR3 nucleotide sequence: TGTGCCAGTAGTATAGCGGGGGAAGGCACTGAAGCTTTCTTT. Translation gives CASSIAGEGTEAFF.

This chain connects TRBV13 to TRBJ2-1; 9 bases agree with TRBD2. There are 15 residues in the CDR3. V shed 5 bases and J 9 bases; nucleotides not matched to a gene: 11. Germline V gene lookup returns CDR1 PRHDT and CDR2 FYEKMQ (reference sequence). The CDR3 reads CASSPAWRGGSEQFF. The CDR3 nucleotides are TGTGCCAGCAGCCCAGCTTGGCGGGGGGGCAGTGAGCAGTTCTTC. Drawing the rest from reference TRBV13 and TRBJ2-1, the complete variable domain is AAGVIQSPRHLIKEKRETATLKCYPIPRHDTVYWYQQGPGQDPQFLISFYEKMQSDKGSIPDRFSAQQFSDYHSELNMSSLELGDSALYFCASSPAWRGGSEQFFGPGTRLTVL.

The genes are TRBV11-3 and TRBJ2-5; possibly TRBD2 for D (6 bases). V dropped 8 bases and J dropped 5 bases, with 15 bases sitting between them. There are 13 residues in the CDR3. Germline lookup yields CDR1 SGHNT and CDR2 YENEEA. The CDR3 coding sequence is TGTGCCAGCCGAGGGCGCCGGGGGGAGACCCAGTACTTC. Translation: CASRGRRGETQYF.

The chain is built from TRBV11-1 and TRBJ2-1; 9 positions agree with TRBD2. Germline CDR1 reads SGHAT; CDR2 reads FQDESV (reference sequence). After removal of 5 bases from V and 7 bases from J, the junction contained 9 bases not matched to a gene. This CDR3 comprises 15 residues. CDR3 in DNA: TGTGCCAGCAGCCGCGGGGGGGCCCGCCTTAATGAGCAGTTCTTC. It codes for CASSRGGARLNEQFF.

The rearrangement joins TRBV5-1 to TRBJ2-7; 7 bases are a match to TRBD1. The end of the DNA fits TRBJ2-5 better, so the J call may be wrong. The CDR3 contains 15 residues. Germline lookup yields CDR1 SGHRS and CDR2 YFSETQ. The CDR3 DNA follows: TGCGCCAGCAGCTTGGTGCCAGGGGGTGAAGAGACCCAGTACTTC. This translates into CASSLVPGGEETQYF.

The chain couples TRBV4-3 to TRBJ2-1; the D is unclear. The CDR3 spans 15 residues. Germline V CDR1 and CDR2: LGHNA, YSLEER. V lost 5 bases, J lost 0 bases, and 11 bases lay in between. In nucleotides, the CDR3 is TGCGCCAGCAGCAGCCCTCGAAGCTCCTACAATGAGCAGTTCTTC. Amino acid sequence: CASSSPRSSYNEQFF.

The genes are TRBV5-5 and TRBJ2-7, with 7 nucleotides matching TRBD2. The germline gives CDR1 SGHKS, CDR2 YYEKEE (reference sequence). The CDR3 length is 16 residues. V lost 1 base, J lost 3 bases, and 10 bases stayed unmatched. CDR3 amino acids: CASSLLGGLDNYEQYF. The CDR3 nucleotides read TGTGCCAGCAGCTTGCTGGGGGGGTTGGACAACTACGAGCAGTACTTC.

The gene calls are TRBV15 and TRBJ2-7; D is uncertain. This CDR3 is 14 amino acids long. Deletions cut 3 bases from V and 6 bases from J, with 15 bases between. The germline gives CDR1 LNHNV, CDR2 YYDKDF (reference sequence). In nucleotides, the CDR3 is TGTGCCACCAGCAGCCGCGGTACTACGCCCGAGCAGTACTTC. Protein sequence: CATSSRGTTPEQYF. The variable domain in full, with the rest retrieved from reference TRBV15 and TRBJ2-7, is DAMVIQNPRYQVTQFGKPVTLSCSQTLNHNVMYWYQQKSSQAPKLLFHYYDKDFNNEADTPDNFQSRRPNTSFCFLDIRSPGLGDTAMYLCATSSRGTTPEQYFGPGTRLTVT.

This rearrangement joins TRBV7-8 to TRBJ2-5; 8 nucleotides agree with TRBD1. The CDR3 runs to 16 residues. J lost 3 bases, V lost 5 bases, and 11 bases had no gene match. The germline CDR1 and CDR2 sequences are SGHVS and FQNEAQ. CDR3 DNA: TGTGCCAGCAGCCCAGCGCTAGGGACAGGAAAAGAGACCCAGTACTTC. Its protein is CASSPALGTGKETQYF.

The J gene is TRBJ1-4, the V gene TRBV19; D call uncertain. The CDR3 extends over 14 amino acids. Germline V CDR1 and CDR2: LNHDA, SQIVND (reference sequence). The V and J ends lost 6 bases and 0 bases respectively, with 8 bases between them. In DNA form, the CDR3 reads TGTGCCAGTAGCCGGTCTCCAACTAATGAAAAACTGTTTTTT. Translation: CASSRSPTNEKLFF. The entire variable domain, with the rest obtained from reference TRBV19 and TRBJ1-4, is as follows: DGGITQSPKYLFRKEGQNVTLSCEQNLNHDAMYWYRQDPGQGLRLIYYSQIVNDFQKGDIAEGYSVSREKKESFPLTVTSAQKNPTAFYLCASSRSPTNEKLFFGSGTQLSVL.